A single sample gave rise to the 19 T cell receptor beta chains below, sequenced in a study of blood T cell repertoires in COVID-19. The table came from immunoSEQ multiplex PCR; TCRdb's copy has only in-frame clones and leaves some out. The data show 250,000 to 350,000 clones, with around 84% seen just once and about 1.6% held by the top ten. The sample was peripheral blood. These receptor sequences come from a human donor with COVID-19, enrolled during active disease. The donor label of this sample is uncertain.

V usage is TRBV18 and J usage is TRBJ2-5; TRBD1 aligns across 7 bases. The CDR3 is 13 amino acids. Trimming removed 6 bases from V and 4 bases from J; junction bases left unmatched: 5. Germline V gene data show CDR1 as KGHSH and CDR2 as LQKENI. The CDR3 protein is CASSEGTAETQYF. In DNA, the CDR3 is TGTGCCAGCTCGGAAGGGACAGCAGAGACCCAGTACTTC. Combining the CDR3 with reference TRBV18 and TRBJ2-5 gives the whole variable domain NAGVMQNPRHLVRRRGQEARLRCSPMKGHSHVYWYRQLPEEGLKFMVYLQKENIIDESGMPKERFSAEFPKEGPSILRIQQVVRGDSAAYFCASSEGTAETQYFGPGTRLLVL.

The chain is built from TRBV7-3 and TRBJ2-1; the D gene is possibly TRBD2 (6 bases). The V gene's germline CDR1 is SGHTA and CDR2 FQGTGA. This CDR3 has 17 amino acids. V was shortened by 2 bases and J by 0 bases, with 14 bases between the two germline ends. The CDR3 loop is CASSLGSGVGSYNEQFF. The CDR3 bases are TGTGCCAGCAGCTTAGGGTCGGGAGTGGGCTCCTACAATGAGCAGTTCTTC. Full variable domain (missing parts from reference TRBV7-3 and TRBJ2-1): GAGVSQTPSNKVTEKGKYVELRCDPISGHTALYWYRQSLGQGPEFLIYFQGTGAADDSGLPNDRFFAVRPEGSVSTLKIQRTERGDSAVYLCASSLGSGVGSYNEQFFGPGTRLTVL.

This clone was counted only a few times. The V and J genes are TRBV29-1 and TRBJ1-1; D is possibly TRBD1 (5 bases). Trimming stripped 4 bases from V and 1 base from J, with 10 bases between. The CDR3 has 13 amino acids. The germline CDR1 and CDR2 sequences are SQVTM and ANQGSEA. CDR3 region: CSVGGLGNTEAFF. The CDR3 coding sequence is TGCAGCGTTGGGGGCCTGGGGAACACTGAAGCTTTCTTT. Drawing the rest from reference TRBV29-1 and TRBJ1-1, the complete variable domain is SAVISQKPSRDICQRGTSLTIQCQVDSQVTMMFWYRQQPGQSLTLIATANQGSEATYESGFVIDKFPISRPNLTFSTLTVSNMSPEDSSIYLCSVGGLGNTEAFFGQGTRLTVV.

V is TRBV2 and J is TRBJ1-5; no firm D call. Germline CDR1 SNHLY, CDR2 FYNNEI. The CDR3 has 14 amino acids. V was pared by 4 bases and J by 5 bases, with 12 bases between. CDR3 protein: CASSGRMRDQPQHF. The CDR3 bases are TGTGCCAGCAGTGGCAGAATGAGGGATCAGCCCCAGCATTTT.

The chain combines TRBV2 with TRBJ1-1; 8 nucleotides line up with TRBD1. CDR1 and CDR2 from the germline V gene are SNHLY and FYNNEI. V shed 1 base, J shed 1 base, and the junction held 5 bases outside the gene matches. The CDR3 has 16 amino acids. The CDR3 DNA follows: TGTGCCAGCAGTGAAGTCAGGGGGCGAGGGAACACTGAAGCTTTCTTT. It specifies CASSEVRGRGNTEAFF.

This clone was picked up one time. The chain combines TRBV29-1 with TRBJ2-7, with 9 nucleotides matching TRBD1. J lost 5 bases, V lost 6 bases, and 14 bases had no gene match. Per the germline V gene, CDR1 is SQVTM and CDR2 is ANQGSEA. The CDR3 runs 15 residues. The CDR3 here is CSVTPGQGPLDEQYF. As DNA, the CDR3 is TGCAGCGTGACACCGGGACAGGGTCCGCTCGACGAGCAGTACTTC.

V gene TRBV10-3 combines with J gene TRBJ2-3; 8 bases line up with TRBD2. With 10 bases clipped from V and 2 bases from J, the junction kept 8 bases outside the gene matches. This CDR3 has 14 residues. Germline V gene data show CDR1 as ENHRY and CDR2 as SYGVKD. The CDR3 coding sequence is TGTGCCACCGAACTAGCGGAGAACACAGATACGCAGTATTTT. This encodes CATELAENTDTQYF.

The V call is TRBV6-5, the J call TRBJ1-1; the D gene is possibly TRBD1 (5 bases). V lost 8 bases and J 1 base, leaving 11 bases between the germline ends. CDR1 MNHEY and CDR2 SVGAGI come from the germline V gene. CDR3 length: 13 residues. The CDR3 DNA reads TGTGCCAGCGGAAGGGGCCCGAACACTGAAGCTTTCTTT. Translating gives CASGRGPNTEAFF.

DNA of the CDR3: TGCGCCAGCAGCTTGAGCAGGGGCTCTAATTCACCCCTCCACTTT. Its translation is CASSLSRGSNSPLHF. The chain is built from TRBV5-1 and TRBJ1-6; D might be TRBD1 (6 bases). The V and J ends lost 1 base and 6 bases respectively, with 11 bases between them. The CDR3 loop spans 15 amino acids. CDR1 is SGHRS, CDR2 YFSETQ, per germline.

J is TRBJ2-2 and V is TRBV7-2; D unresolved. The CDR3 is 14 amino acids. CDR1 is SGHTA, CDR2 FQGNSA, per germline. V dropped 3 bases and J dropped 0 bases, with 5 bases sitting between them. The CDR3 DNA sequence: TGTGCCAGCAGCTTTGTCGCGAACACCGGGGAGCTGTTTTTT. As protein: CASSFVANTGELFF. The full variable domain, rest sourced from reference TRBV7-2 and TRBJ2-2, is GAGVSQSPSNKVTEKGKDVELRCDPISGHTALYWYRQSLGQGLEFLIYFQGNSAPDKSGLPSDRFSAERTGGSVSTLTIQRTQQEDSAVYLCASSFVANTGELFFGEGSRLTVL.

This clone was seen once. The chain joins TRBV23-1 to TRBJ2-1, with 10 bases aligning to TRBD2. TRBV23-1 is an open reading frame, and its role is uncertain. The CDR3 contains 19 residues. V dropped 3 bases and J dropped 0; count of bases not matched to a gene: 11. CDR3 protein: CASSQTPSGGLSSYNEQFF. In DNA form, the CDR3 reads TGCGCCAGCAGTCAGACTCCTAGCGGGGGACTTTCCTCCTACAATGAGCAGTTCTTC.

The gene calls are TRBV19 and TRBJ1-2; 10 bases fit TRBD1. This CDR3 spans 15 amino acids. Germline-derived CDR1 and CDR2 are LNHDA and SQIVND (reference sequence). J lost 8 bases, V lost 1 base, and 7 bases had no gene match. The CDR3 reads CASSIARDRGSGYTF. CDR3 coding DNA: TGTGCCAGTAGTATAGCCCGGGACAGGGGATCCGGCTACACCTTC.

The chain has TRBV6-5 and TRBJ1-4; 10 bases are shared with TRBD1. The J segment lost 5 bases and the V segment lost 5 bases, leaving 5 bases of the junction unmatched. The CDR3 runs to 15 residues. Germline V lookup: CDR1 MNHEY, CDR2 SVGAGI. In DNA form, the CDR3 reads TGTGCCAGCAGTAGCTTGGGACAGGGGAATGAAAAACTGTTTTTT. This encodes CASSSLGQGNEKLFF.

The chain is built from TRBV9 and TRBJ2-1; 11 nucleotides align to TRBD2. The CDR3 runs 15 residues. V lost 1 base to trimming and J lost 6 bases; unmatched junction nucleotides: 3. Germline CDR1 is SGDLS and CDR2 is YYNGEE. CDR3 residues: CASSVSGLAANEQFF. In DNA, the CDR3 is TGTGCCAGCAGCGTATCGGGACTAGCGGCCAATGAGCAGTTCTTC.

V and J are TRBV7-8 and TRBJ1-5; a weak D match, TRBD1 (6 bases). The V and J ends lost 5 bases and 4 bases respectively, with 18 bases between them. Germline V lookup: CDR1 SGHVS, CDR2 FQNEAQ. The CDR3 loop spans 16 amino acids. In DNA form, the CDR3 reads TGTGCCAGCAGCCAGGTAGGGGGACAATTGAATCAGCCCCAGCATTTT. This gives the protein CASSQVGGQLNQPQHF.

V gene TRBV9 combines with J gene TRBJ2-1; D gene ambiguous. The CDR3 spans 15 residues. From germline, CDR1 is SGDLS and CDR2 YYNGEE. V lost 1 base, J lost 0 bases, and 8 bases lay in between. The CDR3 here is CASSVLVSSYNEQFF. The CDR3 DNA reads as TGTGCCAGCAGCGTACTTGTTAGCTCCTACAATGAGCAGTTCTTC.

This clone was detected once. This chain uses TRBV3-1 (or the pseudogene TRBV3-2) with TRBJ2-3; D uncertain. The germline V gene encodes CDR1 LGHDT and CDR2 YNNKEL (reference sequence). V shed 0 bases and J shed 3 bases, with 10 bases lying between them. The CDR3 has 15 amino acids. For the CDR3, the DNA is TGTGCCAGCAGCCAAGAGTGGGCAGCAACAGATACGCAGTATTTT. It encodes CASSQEWAATDTQYF.

This clone is a singleton in its sample. The chain links TRBV18 to TRBJ2-5, with 10 positions matching TRBD1. CDR1 and CDR2 (germline): KGHSH, LQKENI. This CDR3 region has 17 residues. The trim removed 3 bases at V and 4 bases at J, leaving 11 bases unmatched. Here the CDR3 DNA reads TGTGCCAGCTCACCCACAGGGGCGAGGACAGGGGGAGAGACCCAGTACTTC. Translation gives CASSPTGARTGGETQYF.

The rearrangement joins TRBV28 to TRBJ2-1; maybe TRBD1 (6 bases). Per germline, CDR1 MDHEN and CDR2 SYDVKM. The V gene lost 5 bases and the J gene lost 4 bases, with 15 bases spanning the gap. The CDR3 runs 15 residues. The CDR3 nucleotides are TGTGCCAGCAGTCCCAGGGGAGTTAGGTACAATGAGCAGTTCTTC. Translation: CASSPRGVRYNEQFF.